This TCR beta chain was sequenced in a study of blood T cells in healthy people across ages. The overall study: Template switching retrieved approximately one barcoded beta molecule for each two T cells. Study-level results: PBMCs that were unsorted prevented a conclusive naive versus antigen-experienced comparison.

This clonotype was found a few times. Its cognate antigen is unknown. The CDR3 runs to 15 residues. Germline values: CDR1 DFQATT, CDR2 SNEGSKA (reference sequence). The V end was cut by 3 bases, the J end by 7 bases, with 19 bases between. Next came a second PCR, run for about 6 to 11 cycles, which used a sample-barcoded 5' primer along with a J-beta primer mix. TCRdb used MiXCR to reprocess the 5' RACE reads, holding one entry per CDR3 protein. The sample includes 910,000 or so distinct CDR3 sequences, roughly 47% of them seen just once. The origin of this receptor is a woman in her sixties in good health. The chain couples TRBV20-1 to TRBJ2-1; D is unresolved. The sample taken for sequencing was blood. In DNA form, the CDR3 reads TGCAGTGCTAGTGCCTGGGTGGGTCTCCTGAATGAGCAGTTCTTC. Translated, it gives CSASAWVGLLNEQFF.